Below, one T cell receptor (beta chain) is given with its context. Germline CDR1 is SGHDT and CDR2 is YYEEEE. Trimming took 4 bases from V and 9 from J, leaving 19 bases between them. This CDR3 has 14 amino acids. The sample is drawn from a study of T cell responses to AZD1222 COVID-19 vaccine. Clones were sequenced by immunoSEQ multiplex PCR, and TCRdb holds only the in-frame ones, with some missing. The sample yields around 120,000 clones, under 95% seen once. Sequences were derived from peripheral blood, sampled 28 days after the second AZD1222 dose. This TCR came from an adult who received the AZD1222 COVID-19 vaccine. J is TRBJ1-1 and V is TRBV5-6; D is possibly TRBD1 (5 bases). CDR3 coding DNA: TGTGCCAGCAGCAACCTCAGTGGGGGAAGGAAAGCTTTCTTT. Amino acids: CASSNLSGGRKAFF. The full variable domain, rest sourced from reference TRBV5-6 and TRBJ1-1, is DAGVTQSPTHLIKTRGQQVTLRCSPKSGHDTVSWYQQALGQGPQFIFQYYEEEERQRGNFPDRFSGHQFPNYSSELNVNALLLGDSALYLCASSNLSGGRKAFFGQGTRLTVV.